The 22 T cell receptor beta chains listed next were all sequenced from one sample in a study of a mutant IDH1 vaccine in newly diagnosed glioma. Antigens for these TCRs are unknown. Using immunoSEQ multiplex PCR, the repertoire was profiled, and TCRdb retains in-frame clones only, with some absent. The sample shows 40,000 or so clones, roughly 92% of them seen only once. The time point here: week 5, during vaccination. Doses comprised 300 ug of mutant IDH1 20-mer peptide each, plus topical imiquimod. The material sequenced was PBMCs, taken from a glioma patient whose treatment included an IDH1 peptide vaccine. Every receptor here comes from a man over 45 with glioma.

Only one count was recorded for this clone. V and J are TRBV21-1 and TRBJ2-2. TRBV21-1 is tagged as a pseudogene. The CDR3 sequence is 13 residues long. The CDR3: CASSIKGGGELFF. In DNA form, the CDR3 reads TGTGCCAGCAGCATAAAGGGGGGCGGGGAGCTGTTTTTT.

V is TRBV28 and J is TRBJ1-5; D unresolved. In germline, CDR1 is MDHEN, CDR2 SYDVKM. This CDR3 region has 15 residues. Between the trimmed V and J ends, which lost 7 bases and 0 bases, there was a span of 13 bases. The CDR3 coding sequence is TGTGCCAGCACCTCATCGGAGGGTAGCAATCAGCCCCAGCATTTT. Its translation: CASTSSEGSNQPQHF.

This clone was seen a few times. The chain links TRBV5-5 to TRBJ1-1; no clear D gene. V was pared by 4 bases and J by 0 bases, with 19 bases between. The germline CDR1 and CDR2 sequences are SGHKS and YYEKEE (reference sequence). CDR3 length: 17 amino acids. CDR3 DNA sequence: TGTGCCAGCAGCAGCCAACCCACAGCCCTAATGAACACTGAAGCTTTCTTT. Amino acids: CASSSQPTALMNTEAFF.

This clone was seen once. This rearrangement joins TRBV12-2 to TRBJ2-3; the table's D gene call, TRBD2, was not cross checked with the DNA. TRBV12-2 is reported as a pseudogene. This CDR3 is built from 15 residues. CDR3 nucleotide sequence: TGTGCAAGTCGGCCGGGACTAGCAGGCACAGATACGCAGTATTTT. It encodes CASRPGLAGTDTQYF.

The chain joins TRBV5-1 to TRBJ2-7; 10 bases match TRBD2. Unmatched junction bases numbered 6, after V lost 4 bases and J lost 5 bases. The CDR3 totals 14 residues. In germline, CDR1 is SGHRS, CDR2 YFSETQ. This CDR3 is CASSGGTSVNEQYF. Written as DNA, the CDR3 is TGCGCCAGCAGCGGGGGGACTAGCGTTAACGAGCAGTACTTC.

This chain uses TRBV9 with TRBJ1-2; 7 bases line up with TRBD1. Trimming removed 0 bases from V and 8 bases from J; junction bases left unmatched: 4. The CDR3 contains 13 residues. The germline V gene has CDR1 SGDLS and CDR2 YYNGEE. The CDR3 DNA reads as TGTGCCAGCAGCGTAGAGACAGGGACGGGCTACACCTTC. It translates to CASSVETGTGYTF.

This clone was recorded only once. The V gene is TRBV14, the J gene TRBJ1-4, with D perhaps TRBD1 (5 bases). V gave up 1 base and J gave up 2 bases, with 14 bases separating them. This CDR3 is 17 amino acids long. Germline CDR1 SGHDN, CDR2 FVKESK. CDR3 DNA: TGTGCCAGCAGCCAAGGCCGCGGGGCCGGTACTAATGAAAAACTGTTTTTT. This gives the protein CASSQGRGAGTNEKLFF. Drawing the rest from reference TRBV14 and TRBJ1-4, the complete variable domain is EAGVTQFPSHSVIEKGQTVTLRCDPISGHDNLYWYRRVMGKEIKFLLHFVKESKQDESGMPNNRFLAERTGGTYSTLKVQPAELEDSGVYFCASSQGRGAGTNEKLFFGSGTQLSVL.

The rearrangement uses TRBV19 and TRBJ2-2; 11 bases are shared with TRBD2. Germline values: CDR1 LNHDA, CDR2 SQIVND (reference sequence). The CDR3 has 13 amino acids. After removal of 9 bases from V and 9 bases from J, the junction contained 6 bases not matched to a gene. CDR3 sequence: CASSLAGGRELFF. Here the CDR3 DNA reads TGTGCCAGCTCGCTAGCGGGAGGCCGGGAGCTGTTTTTT.

V and J are TRBV2 and TRBJ1-2; possible D gene TRBD1, 5 bases. The V gene's germline CDR1 is SNHLY and CDR2 FYNNEI. The CDR3 length is 12 residues. With 7 bases removed from V and 7 bases from J, the gap between germline ends came to 13 bases. The CDR3: CASTSDSPGYTF. The CDR3 DNA is TGTGCCAGCACCTCAGACAGTCCTGGCTACACCTTC.

CDR3 nucleotides: TGTGCCAGTAGTATATCCCTAGCGGGACTCGGGGCCACAGATACGCAGTATTTT. It codes for CASSISLAGLGATDTQYF. The chain combines TRBV19 with TRBJ2-3; 9 positions match TRBD2. Germline CDR1 and CDR2: LNHDA and SQIVND (reference sequence). Losses at the gene ends were 2 bases for V and 2 bases for J; bases not matched to a gene: 11. This CDR3 comprises 18 residues.

DNA of the CDR3: TGCGCCAGCCCTTGGGGGTCCCTTAGCACAGATACGCAGTATTTT. This codes for CASPWGSLSTDTQYF. The chain couples TRBV4-1 to TRBJ2-3; D may match TRBD1 or TRBD2 (5 bases each). The CDR3 sequence is 15 residues long. Germline assignment: CDR1 MGHRA and CDR2 YSYEKL. The germline V and J ends were trimmed by 8 bases and 0 bases, with 15 bases remaining between them.

The table lists this clone with a count of one. The chain carries TRBV18 and TRBJ2-5; D is unclear. Germline CDR1 reads KGHSH; CDR2 reads LQKENI. This CDR3 is 14 amino acids long. V was clipped by 3 bases and J by 4 bases, with 12 bases between them. CDR3 coding DNA: TGTGCCAGCTCACCTAAGGTCCCTTCAGAGACCCAGTACTTC. Translating it yields CASSPKVPSETQYF.

The genes are TRBV5-4 and TRBJ2-7, with D perhaps TRBD1 (6 bases). The CDR3 is made up of 14 amino acids. Per the germline V gene, CDR1 is SGHNT and CDR2 is YYREEE (reference sequence). V lost 4 bases and J 2 bases, leaving 13 bases between the germline ends. The CDR3, as DNA: TGTGCCAGCAGCGCCACTAAGGGGGCCTACGAGCAGTACTTC. Translated: CASSATKGAYEQYF.

The chain is built from TRBV4-1 and TRBJ1-3; D unresolved. This CDR3 is 17 amino acids long. Between the trimmed V and J ends, which lost 2 bases and 0 bases, there was a span of 14 bases. Germline V lookup: CDR1 MGHRA, CDR2 YSYEKL. The CDR3 here is CASSQTILRGSGNTIYF. The CDR3 nucleotides are TGCGCCAGCAGCCAAACAATTTTAAGAGGCTCTGGAAACACCATATATTTT.

The V call is TRBV19, the J call TRBJ1-1; D unclear. The CDR3 is 14 amino acids. Germline CDR1 is LNHDA and CDR2 is SQIVND (reference sequence). The V gene lost 2 bases and the J gene lost 3 bases, with 10 bases spanning the gap. CDR3 DNA sequence: TGTGCCAGTAGTATACCGGGCAGCGACACTGAAGCTTTCTTT. Translation: CASSIPGSDTEAFF. The full variable domain, completed using reference TRBV19 and TRBJ1-1, is DGGITQSPKYLFRKEGQNVTLSCEQNLNHDAMYWYRQDPGQGLRLIYYSQIVNDFQKGDIAEGYSVSREKKESFPLTVTSAQKNPTAFYLCASSIPGSDTEAFFGQGTRLTVV.

V is TRBV28 and J is TRBJ2-4, with D possibly TRBD2 on 6 matching bases. CDR1 is MDHEN, CDR2 SYDVKM, per germline. The CDR3 runs to 12 residues. The V end lost 4 bases, the J end lost 16 bases, and 17 bases lay between the germline ends. The CDR3 coding sequence is TGTGCCAGCAGTTCACCTCAGGGCGGGGTATACTTC. The encoded protein is CASSSPQGGVYF.

The chain recombines TRBV11-2 with TRBJ2-2; D may be TRBD1 or TRBD2 (5 bases each). Trimming removed 5 bases at V and 4 bases at J, with 14 bases between. CDR3 length equals 15 residues. Germline CDR1 and CDR2: SGHAT and FQNNGV. The CDR3 protein is CASSKWGFGTGELFF. CDR3 nucleotide sequence: TGTGCCAGCAGCAAGTGGGGGTTTGGCACCGGGGAGCTGTTTTTT.

The chain uses TRBV19 and TRBJ1-6; 8 nucleotides line up with TRBD1. The germline V gene has CDR1 LNHDA and CDR2 SQIVND (reference sequence). CDR3 length: 15 amino acids. The V and J ends lost 4 bases and 9 bases, in that order; junction bases with no gene match: 8. CDR3 in amino acids: CASSNGQGGISPLHF. DNA of the CDR3: TGTGCCAGTAGTAACGGACAGGGCGGGATTTCACCCCTCCACTTT.

The gene calls are TRBV18 and TRBJ1-2, with D unclear. Per the germline V gene, CDR1 is KGHSH and CDR2 is LQKENI. V lost 3 bases and J 0 bases, leaving 8 bases between the germline ends. CDR3 length equals 14 residues. CDR3 DNA sequence: TGTGCCAGCTCACCTGGGCAGCCTAACTATGGCTACACCTTC. Its translation: CASSPGQPNYGYTF.

J is TRBJ2-1 and V is TRBV10-1; perhaps D is TRBD1 or TRBD2 (6 bases each). Germline values: CDR1 WNHNN, CDR2 SYGVQD (reference sequence). The V end was cut by 3 bases, the J end by 0 bases, with 21 bases between. CDR3 size: 19 residues. The CDR3 reads CASSDSFRGGLSSYNEQFF. CDR3 bases: TGCGCCAGCAGTGACTCGTTTCGTGGGGGGCTGAGCTCCTACAATGAGCAGTTCTTC.

The chain combines TRBV10-3 with TRBJ2-3; D is perhaps TRBD2 (6 bases). The germline V and J ends were trimmed by 0 bases and 2 bases, with 15 bases remaining between them. Germline V gene lookup returns CDR1 ENHRY and CDR2 SYGVKD. The CDR3 has 17 residues. The CDR3 nucleotides read TGTGCCATCAGTGAGTCGATGACTAGGGCGGACACAGATACGCAGTATTTT. Translation gives CAISESMTRADTDTQYF.

This clone has a single count. This chain joins TRBV6-5 and TRBJ2-7, with 8 bases aligning to TRBD1. The CDR3 extends over 14 amino acids. Germline CDR1 MNHEY, CDR2 SVGAGI. J gave up 2 bases and V 6 bases, and 6 bases lay outside the gene matches. The CDR3 DNA sequence: TGTGCCAGCAGGAAGGCGGGACAGGCCTACGAGCAGTACTTC. Amino acid sequence: CASRKAGQAYEQYF.